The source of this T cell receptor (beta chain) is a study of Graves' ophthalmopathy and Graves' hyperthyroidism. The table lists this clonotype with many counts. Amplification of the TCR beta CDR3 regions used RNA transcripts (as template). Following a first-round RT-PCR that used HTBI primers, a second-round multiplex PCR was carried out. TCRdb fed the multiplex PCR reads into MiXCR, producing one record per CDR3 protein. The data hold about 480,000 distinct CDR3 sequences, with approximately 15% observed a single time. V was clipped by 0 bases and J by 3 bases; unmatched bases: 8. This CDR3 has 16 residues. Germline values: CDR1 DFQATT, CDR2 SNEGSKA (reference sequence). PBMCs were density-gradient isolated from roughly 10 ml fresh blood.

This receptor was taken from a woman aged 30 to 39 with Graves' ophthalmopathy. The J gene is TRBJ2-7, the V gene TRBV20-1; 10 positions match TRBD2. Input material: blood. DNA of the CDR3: TGCAGTGCTAGAGACCCGGCTAGCGGGGGCCGCTACGAGCAGTACTTC. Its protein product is CSARDPASGGRYEQYF.